This T cell receptor (beta chain) was sequenced during a study of blood T cell repertoires in COVID-19. Looking at the study overall: Samples representing acute and convalescent COVID-19 were sourced from the United States, Italy and Spain.

This table comes from immunoSEQ multiplex PCR, and its TCRdb copy is limited to in-frame clones, with some not included. Of around 250,000 clones detected, 85% to 90% appear once; the ten largest clones hold over 0.75%. V was cut by 5 bases and J by 5 bases, with 12 bases left in between. Germline V gene data show CDR1 as MNHEY and CDR2 as SMNVEV (reference sequence). CDR3 length: 13 residues. Cohorts were determined from participant-reported clinical history. All exposed participants met a person with COVID-19 within 2 weeks before entering the study. The sample consisted of PBMCs or T cells enriched from blood (not recorded which). This clonotype was sampled from a man in his forties or fifties who had been exposed to COVID-19. V and J are TRBV27 and TRBJ1-2; no firm D call. The CDR3 loop reads CASSRSPRYGYTF. In nucleotides, the CDR3 is TGTGCCAGCAGTAGGAGCCCGAGGTATGGCTACACCTTC.